Given below is one TCR beta chain in context. This record comes from a study of blood T cell repertoires in COVID-19. Study at large: Samples taken during acute and convalescent COVID-19 were collected in the United States, Italy and Spain. PBMCs, B-cell-depleted T cells, or T cells provided the cDNA or gDNA that made up the material.

Original handling: Estimation of nucleated cell counts relied on the amplification of reference gene primers. The method was immunoSEQ multiplex PCR; TCRdb's version includes in-frame clones alone and lacks a portion of them. From that table come the V and J calls and clone size; the DNA was used to work out D and trimming. The table lists roughly 41,000 clones, about 90% of them singletons. The receptor was derived from a man in his fifties or sixties with acute or convalescent COVID-19. Sequenced input: peripheral blood.

DNA for the CDR3: TGTGCCAGCAGTTACCCGACAGCCGAGATTAACTATGGCTACACCTTC. This sequence encodes CASSYPTAEINYGYTF. The chain joins TRBV6-2 or TRBV6-3 to TRBJ1-2; TRBD1 is a possible D gene (5 bases). V shed 2 bases and J shed 1 base, with 14 bases lying between them. Germline-derived CDR1 and CDR2 are MNHEY and SVGEGT. This CDR3 is 16 amino acids long.